The 3 T cell receptor beta chains reported below all come from one sample, sequenced in a study of blood T cell repertoires in COVID-19 (dated by TCRdb to the early 2020s). The method behind the library was the immunoSEQ multiplex PCR assay. The table comes from immuneACCESS by way of TCRdb, which keeps in-frame sequences with V and J called. Part of the clones is missing from these tables; in studies checked, under half for an unresolved V gene and the rest for unknown reasons. This sample is represented by around 220,000 clones; 65% to 90% of them were singletons. The ten largest clones take up roughly 5% of the sample. Sequencing used peripheral blood. These receptors were collected from a human donor in a cohort sampled during active COVID-19.

This clone was detected a few times. The rearrangement joins TRBV5-4 to TRBJ2-2; 8 bases are shared with TRBD2. Germline trimming cut 5 bases from V and 5 bases from J; bases unmatched to any gene: 8. Germline CDR1 is SGHNT and CDR2 is YYREEE (reference sequence). The CDR3 covers 15 residues. CDR3 in amino acids: CASSLTGRGTGELFF. The DNA for the CDR3 is TGTGCCAGCAGTTTAACCGGGAGGGGAACCGGGGAGCTGTTTTTT.

CDR3 coding DNA: TGTGCCAGCAGTTTCGGTCAAGGGGGCAGGTTGGACTATGGCTACACCTTC. It codes for CASSFGQGGRLDYGYTF. The chain couples TRBV27 to TRBJ1-2; 7 nucleotides line up with TRBD1. The CDR3 is 17 amino acids. Germline V lookup: CDR1 MNHEY, CDR2 SMNVEV (reference sequence). Germline trimming cut 3 bases from V and 3 bases from J; bases unmatched to any gene: 13.

This chain joins TRBV5-4 and TRBJ2-2, with 7 nucleotides matching TRBD1. This CDR3 contains 16 residues. Germline-derived CDR1 and CDR2 are SGHNT and YYREEE (reference sequence). V was pared by 4 bases and J by 3 bases, with 9 bases of the junction left unmatched. In nucleotides, the CDR3 is TGTGCCAGCAGCCCCGATATCACAGGGGACACCGGGGAGCTGTTTTTT. Encoded protein: CASSPDITGDTGELFF.